Presented here are 15 T cell receptor beta chains from one specimen sequenced in a study of T cell repertoires in cytomegalovirus infection. No cognate antigen is known for these TCRs. TCRdb passed the reads through MiXCR, listing each CDR3 protein once. The sample records some 480,000 distinct CDR3 sequences, roughly a third being singletons. The starting material was cultured PBMCs, obtained from culture after CMV antigen stimulation. Receptor source: a human donor in good health (CMV status not recorded). Some clones in this sample may be carry-over from other donors' samples.

This clonotype showed up just once. The rearrangement joins TRBV19 to TRBJ1-5; 9 nucleotides match TRBD1. Germline V gives CDR1 LNHDA, CDR2 SQIVND (reference sequence). The CDR3 sequence is 16 residues long. V was clipped by 0 bases and J by 4 bases; unmatched bases: 4. CDR3 nucleotides: TGTGCCAGTAGTATAGATCGCGGACAGGGGAATCAGCCCCAGCATTTT. It encodes CASSIDRGQGNQPQHF.

The chain links TRBV19 to TRBJ1-1; D is undetermined. Germline-derived CDR1 and CDR2 are LNHDA and SQIVND (reference sequence). This CDR3 has 14 residues. V shed 2 bases and J shed 1 base, with 8 bases lying between them. CDR3 DNA: TGTGCCAGTAGTATAACGGCAGAGAACACTGAAGCTTTCTTT. Protein sequence: CASSITAENTEAFF.

This chain connects TRBV9 to TRBJ2-7; D possibly corresponds to TRBD1 (6 bases). This CDR3 contains 16 residues. The V and J ends lost 0 bases and 3 bases respectively, with 16 bases between them. Germline V CDR1 and CDR2: SGDLS, YYNGEE. CDR3 sequence reads: CASSVGYREVHYEQYV. The CDR3 DNA reads TGTGCCAGCAGCGTAGGGTACAGGGAAGTACACTACGAGCAGTACGTC.

This clonotype was seen a few times. The chain's CDR3 is CASSQDRAGDYEQYF. As DNA, the CDR3 is TGCGCCAGCAGCCAAGATCGGGCGGGGGACTACGAGCAGTACTTC. The gene calls are TRBV4-3 and TRBJ2-7; 7 bases match TRBD2. Germline CDR1 LGHNA, CDR2 YSLEER. The J segment lost 3 bases and the V segment lost 0 bases, leaving 5 bases of the junction unmatched. The CDR3 has 15 residues.

The sample holds a few counts of this clonotype. V gene TRBV18 combines with J gene TRBJ1-1; tentative D call: TRBD1 (5 bases). CDR1 and CDR2 (germline): KGHSH, LQKENI. The CDR3 loop spans 13 amino acids. Trimming pared 4 bases from V and 3 bases from J, leaving 9 bases between. CDR3 in amino acids: CASSQGTDTEAFF. The CDR3 coding sequence is TGTGCCAGCTCACAGGGGACGGACACTGAAGCTTTCTTT.

The chain carries TRBV2 and TRBJ2-6, with D unresolved. CDR1 SNHLY and CDR2 FYNNEI come from the germline V gene. V lost 7 bases and J 0 bases, leaving 7 bases between the germline ends. CDR3 length: 14 amino acids. The CDR3 reads CASTVSSGANVLTF. DNA for the CDR3: TGTGCCAGCACCGTAAGCTCTGGGGCCAACGTCCTGACTTTC. Full variable domain (rest looked up from reference TRBV2 and TRBJ2-6): EPEVTQTPSHQVTQMGQEVILRCVPISNHLYFYWYRQILGQKVEFLVSFYNNEISEKSEIFDDQFSVERPDGSNFTLKIRSTKLEDSAMYFCASTVSSGANVLTFGAGSRLTVL.

This chain links TRBV10-3 with TRBJ2-5; TRBD1 matches at 9 bases. This CDR3 is built from 16 residues. The V gene end was trimmed by 3 bases and the J gene end by 4 bases; junction bases not matched to a gene: 9. From germline, CDR1 is ENHRY and CDR2 SYGVKD. In DNA, the CDR3 is TGTGCCATCAGTGATCCGGGACAGGGAGACTCAGAGACCCAGTACTTC. As protein: CAISDPGQGDSETQYF.

In its sample, this clonotype was seen a few times. The rearrangement joins TRBV6-4 to TRBJ2-5; TRBD2 matches at 13 bases. CDR3 length: 15 amino acids. Germline CDR1 is MRHNA and CDR2 is SNTAGT. The trim removed 8 bases at V and 4 bases at J, leaving 7 bases unmatched. CDR3 amino acids: CASPGLAGVGETQYF. The CDR3 DNA reads as TGTGCCAGCCCCGGACTAGCGGGAGTGGGAGAGACCCAGTACTTC.

This clonotype occurred a few times. This chain joins TRBV6-2 or TRBV6-3 and TRBJ2-2, with D perhaps matching TRBD2 (6 bases). Trimming took 4 bases from V and 1 from J, leaving 10 bases between them. CDR1 is MNHEY, CDR2 SVGEGT, per germline. The CDR3 extends over 15 amino acids. DNA for the CDR3: TGTGCCAGCAGTTGGGTTAGCGGGAACACCGGGGAGCTGTTTTTT. Its protein is CASSWVSGNTGELFF.

This clonotype turned up a few times. The chain is built from TRBV4-1 and TRBJ2-7, with D possibly matching TRBD2 (6 bases). The germline V gene encodes CDR1 MGHRA and CDR2 YSYEKL. Trimming cost V 0 bases and J 2 bases, with 11 bases left between them. The CDR3 spans 15 residues. CDR3 protein: CASSQDRGVTYEQYF. The CDR3 bases are TGCGCCAGCAGCCAAGATCGCGGGGTAACCTACGAGCAGTACTTC.

The sample holds a few counts of this clonotype. The CDR3 DNA follows: TGTGCTAGTGGTTTGGTGAAAACCCTTGGCACTGAAGCTTTCTTT. Protein product: CASGLVKTLGTEAFF. The chain employs TRBV12-5 and TRBJ1-1; D is unresolved. Trimming removed 0 bases at V and 4 bases at J, with 12 bases between. The V gene's germline CDR1 is LGHNT and CDR2 FRNRAP. CDR3 length equals 15 residues.

The chain couples TRBV28 to TRBJ2-3; 9 nucleotides line up with TRBD2. CDR3 length: 16 amino acids. The V and J ends lost 4 bases and 5 bases, in that order; junction bases with no gene match: 10. Germline V CDR1 and CDR2: MDHEN, SYDVKM. CDR3 nucleotides: TGTGCCAGCAGTTCCGGGGTAGCGGGAGCGGGAGATACGCAGTATTTT. This translates into CASSSGVAGAGDTQYF.

This chain joins TRBV24-1 and TRBJ2-1, with 9 bases lining up with TRBD2. This CDR3 contains 16 residues. The ends lost 6 bases at V and 4 bases at J; junction bases unmatched: 9. In germline, CDR1 is KGHDR, CDR2 SFDVKD. The CDR3 nucleotides read TGTGCCACCAGTTCCCGTTCGACTAGCGGATACAATGAGCAGTTCTTC. This encodes CATSSRSTSGYNEQFF.

The J gene is TRBJ2-2, the V gene TRBV28; D unresolved. CDR3 length: 17 amino acids. V lost 5 bases and J lost 1, with 17 bases in between. Germline V lookup: CDR1 MDHEN, CDR2 SYDVKM. The CDR3 region is CASSRSPVGLNTGELFF. The DNA of the CDR3 is TGTGCCAGCAGTCGGTCTCCGGTGGGTTTGAACACCGGGGAGCTGTTTTTT.

The chain employs TRBV7-4 and TRBJ2-1; possibly TRBD1 for D (5 bases). Germline V gives CDR1 SGHVT, CDR2 SQSDAQ. The CDR3 sequence is 18 residues long. The V end lost 2 bases, the J end lost 9 bases, and 26 bases lay between the germline ends. CDR3 protein: CASSLFTGPTDASSEQFF. CDR3 DNA sequence: TGTGCCAGCAGCTTATTTACCGGGCCGACAGACGCGAGTAGTGAGCAGTTCTTC.